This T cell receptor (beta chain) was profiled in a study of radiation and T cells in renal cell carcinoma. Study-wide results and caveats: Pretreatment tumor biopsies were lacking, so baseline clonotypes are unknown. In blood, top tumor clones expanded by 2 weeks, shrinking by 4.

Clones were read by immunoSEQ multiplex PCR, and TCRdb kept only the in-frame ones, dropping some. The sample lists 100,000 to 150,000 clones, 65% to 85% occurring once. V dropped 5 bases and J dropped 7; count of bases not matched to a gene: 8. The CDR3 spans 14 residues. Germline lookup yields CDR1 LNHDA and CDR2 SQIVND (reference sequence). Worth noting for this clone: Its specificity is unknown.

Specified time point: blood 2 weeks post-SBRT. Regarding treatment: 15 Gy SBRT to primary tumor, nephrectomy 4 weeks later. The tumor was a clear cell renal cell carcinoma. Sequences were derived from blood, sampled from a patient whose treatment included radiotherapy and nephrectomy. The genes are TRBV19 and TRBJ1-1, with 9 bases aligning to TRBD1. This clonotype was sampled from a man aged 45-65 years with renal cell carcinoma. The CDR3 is CASSLDRGWGEAFF. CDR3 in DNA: TGTGCCAGTAGTCTCGACAGGGGGTGGGGTGAAGCTTTCTTT.